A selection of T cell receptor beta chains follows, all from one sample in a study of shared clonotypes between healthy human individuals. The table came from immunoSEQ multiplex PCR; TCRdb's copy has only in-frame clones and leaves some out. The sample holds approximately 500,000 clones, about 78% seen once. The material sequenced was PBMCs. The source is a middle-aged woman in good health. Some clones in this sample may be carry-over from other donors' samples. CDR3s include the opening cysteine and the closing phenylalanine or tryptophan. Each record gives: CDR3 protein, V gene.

CDR3 protein: CASSEASYRTGGQETQYF
V gene: TRBV6-1

CDR3 protein: CASSFLAGGTTDTQYF
V gene: TRBV28

CDR3 protein: CASSIGLAGPYNEQFF
V gene: TRBV19

CDR3 protein: CSVVGLAGEGSQETQYF
V gene: TRBV29-1

CDR3 protein: CASSPRLAGSQETQYF
V gene: TRBV5-4

CDR3 protein: CSVADSRSYEQYF
V gene: TRBV29-1

CDR3 protein: CAIRISRDMNSPLHF
V gene: TRBV10-3

CDR3 protein: CASSFWTSSDKTQYF
V gene: TRBV28

CDR3 protein: CASSVVGGLLTDTQYF
V gene: TRBV9

CDR3 protein: CASSLGRAGYEQYF
V gene: TRBV27

CDR3 protein: CASSFFGPDTQYF
V gene: TRBV5-6

CDR3 protein: CASTNWTSGRGNEQFF
V gene: TRBV7-2

CDR3 protein: CASSYEGMEETQYF
V gene: TRBV6-6

CDR3 protein: CASSDGTASDTQYF
V gene: TRBV6-4

CDR3 protein: CASSPPTGPDYGYTF
V gene: TRBV18

CDR3 protein: CASSLGSYNEKLFF
V gene: TRBV5-1

CDR3 protein: CASSSRGGRQNTGELFF
V gene: TRBV19

CDR3 protein: CASSLLKRAGELFF
V gene: TRBV28

CDR3 protein: CASSVDGGSADTQYF
V gene: TRBV9

CDR3 protein: CAWERNYEQYF
V gene: TRBV30

CDR3 protein: CSVGDGNQPQHF
V gene: TRBV29-1

CDR3 protein: CASSSGLAVYNEQFF
V gene: TRBV5-6

CDR3 protein: CASSLVRGRSDGYTF
V gene: TRBV5-1

CDR3 protein: CAWSILAGGTGELFF
V gene: TRBV30

CDR3 protein: CASSLPGDRAYEQYF
V gene: TRBV5-1

CDR3 protein: CASSEDLNTEAFF
V gene: TRBV6-4

CDR3 protein: CASSVTSGSTYEQYF
V gene: TRBV9

CDR3 protein: CATSKGTGGYQETQYF
V gene: TRBV15